This TCR beta chain was documented in a study of T cell responses to AZD1222 COVID-19 vaccine. Study results and caveats: Baseline seropositives among AZD1222 recipients totaled only 6 or 7. Donors skewed white British and female; clonal diversity was possibly underestimated.

In regard to this clone: Its antigen is still unknown.

The CDR3 is 15 amino acids. V dropped 1 base and J dropped 4 bases, with 10 bases sitting between them. Germline CDR1 and CDR2: SGHTA and FQGNSA. This table comes from immunoSEQ multiplex PCR, and its TCRdb copy is limited to in-frame clones, with some not included. The sample comprises roughly 130,000 clones, 88% of which are singletons, and approximately 8% rests with the top ten. The input for sequencing was peripheral blood, taken on day 0 of AZD1222 vaccination. This chain joins TRBV7-2 and TRBJ1-4; D is unresolved. The sequence derives from an adult in good health. CDR3 protein: CASSLDSARNEKLFF. CDR3 in DNA: TGTGCCAGCAGCTTAGATTCGGCTCGTAATGAAAAACTGTTTTTT. The full variable domain, with the rest looked up from reference TRBV7-2 and TRBJ1-4, is GAGVSQSPSNKVTEKGKDVELRCDPISGHTALYWYRQSLGQGLEFLIYFQGNSAPDKSGLPSDRFSAERTGGSVSTLTIQRTQQEDSAVYLCASSLDSARNEKLFFGSGTQLSVL.